The clone carrying this T cell receptor (beta chain) turned up a few times. Its antigen is unidentified. This sample is drawn from a study of T cell repertoires in cytomegalovirus infection. One entry per CDR3 protein, called by TCRdb with MiXCR from the reads. The sample has some 200,000 distinct CDR3 sequences, around 35% seen once; the top ten hold about 60%. Material: CD8+ T cells from cultured PBMCs, obtained from culture after CMV antigen stimulation. This clonotype was sampled from a human donor in good health (CMV status not recorded). Some clones in this sample may be carry-over from other donors' samples.

CDR3 DNA sequence: TGTGCCAGCAGTATCTTGACAGGGGAGCAGTTCTTC. Encoded protein: CASSILTGEQFF. V usage is TRBV27 and J usage is TRBJ2-1; TRBD1 aligns across 7 bases. J was trimmed by 10 bases and V by 5 bases; bases with no gene match: 5. Germline CDR1 is MNHEY and CDR2 is SMNVEV (reference sequence). The CDR3 is made up of 12 amino acids.